These T cell receptor beta chains were read from a single sample in a study of blood T cell repertoires in COVID-19. Only in-frame clones appear in the TCRdb table, and some are missing; sequencing was by immunoSEQ multiplex PCR. Among some 100,000 clones listed, about 85% were seen once. Sequences were obtained from peripheral blood. Receptors were obtained from a man over 45 with active or convalescent COVID-19. Each CDR3 is given without its conserved first and last residue. A D gene is named only where the DNA matches it firmly.

j_call d_call cdr3_length v_call cdr3_aa
TRBJ1-1 TRBD1 11 TRBV7-9 ASSSGQGLGAF
TRBJ1-1 . 13 TRBV19 ASNPSGEPLTEAF
TRBJ2-7 . 10 TRBV28 ASSLAAYEQY
TRBJ1-4 TRBD1 14 TRBV28 ASSGTGEVTNEKLF
TRBJ1-4 . 13 TRBV9 ASSPTPGSGEKLF
TRBJ1-1 . 13 TRBV18 ASSPGAHGNTEAF
TRBJ2-7 . 13 TRBV24-1 ATSDATTSSYEQY
TRBJ2-3 . 13 TRBV7-2 ASSLSPGVIDTQY
TRBJ1-1 . 12 TRBV3-1/TRBV3-2 ASSRGNLNTEAF
TRBJ2-1 . 10 TRBV25-1 ASSEAGHEQF
TRBJ1-3 TRBD1 11 TRBV5-1 ASRRDSGNTIY
TRBJ2-1 TRBD2 13 TRBV4-2 ASSLWASGSSEQF
TRBJ1-2 . 11 TRBV7-9 ASSLAGRYGYT
TRBJ2-7 . 13 TRBV5-1 ASSLDGQLPGEQY
TRBJ2-7 TRBD2 12 TRBV12-5 ASGPSGSGYEQY
TRBJ1-5 . 11 TRBV18 ASSPSGNQPQH
TRBJ2-1 . 9 TRBV14 ASSVGDEQF
TRBJ2-4 . 12 TRBV5-6 ASSLSAGKNIQY
TRBJ2-7 TRBD1 14 TRBV5-6 ASSLDAGQALHEQY
TRBJ2-1 TRBD1 15 TRBV25-1 ASSRTEGQGGYNEQF
TRBJ2-3 TRBD2 13 TRBV2 ASSVGTRRTDTQY
TRBJ2-1 . 14 TRBV5-4 ASSLGGPAPYNEQF
TRBJ2-2 . 14 TRBV28 ASSLGNRENTGELF
TRBJ1-2 . 11 TRBV9 ASSTRQVGGYT
TRBJ2-2 TRBD1 13 TRBV5-1 ASRRDSGNTGELF
TRBJ1-4 . 13 TRBV18 ASSPSSGSNEKLF
TRBJ1-5 TRBD1 13 TRBV19 ASSVQGQPYQPQH
TRBJ2-1 TRBD2 16 TRBV3-1/TRBV3-2 ASSPLKTSSGIYNEQF
TRBJ1-3 . 13 TRBV30 AWSHTVSSGNTIY
TRBJ2-1 . 12 TRBV4-1 ASSQASIDNEQF
TRBJ1-4 . 9 TRBV29-1 SVPRGEKLF
TRBJ1-1 . 10 TRBV18 ASSPSNTEAF
TRBJ1-6 . 10 TRBV27 ASSLFGSPLH
TRBJ2-1 . 11 TRBV5-1 ASSRGWENEQF
TRBJ1-1 TRBD1 15 TRBV7-9 ASSPKPGTGESPEAF
TRBJ2-5 . 11 TRBV19 ASRNRVGETQY
TRBJ2-1 TRBD2 12 TRBV24-1 ATSGLAGDNEQF
TRBJ2-1 . 15 TRBV7-6 ASSLVPGRDSYNEQF
TRBJ1-1 . 11 TRBV10-1 ASSGGVRTEAF
TRBJ2-5 . 13 TRBV5-1 ASSRGGREPETQY
TRBJ1-1 . 10 TRBV29-1 SASQGDTEAF
TRBJ1-5 . 11 TRBV2 ASHNELGQPQH